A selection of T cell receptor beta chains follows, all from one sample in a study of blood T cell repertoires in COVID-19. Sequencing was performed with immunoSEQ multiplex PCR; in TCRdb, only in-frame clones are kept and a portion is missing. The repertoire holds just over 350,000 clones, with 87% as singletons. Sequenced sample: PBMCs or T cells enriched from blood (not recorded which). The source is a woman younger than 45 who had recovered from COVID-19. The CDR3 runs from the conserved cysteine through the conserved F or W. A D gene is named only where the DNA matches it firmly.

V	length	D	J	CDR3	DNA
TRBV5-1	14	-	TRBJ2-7	CASSPEGTIYEQYF	TGCGCCAGCAGCCCGGAGGGAACTATTTACGAGCAGTACTTC
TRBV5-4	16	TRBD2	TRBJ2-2	CASSRGRGANTGELFF	TGTGCCAGCAGCCGAGGGCGGGGGGCGAACACCGGGGAGCTGTTTTTT
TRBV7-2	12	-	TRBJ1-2	CASSFLNYGYTF	TGTGCCAGCAGCTTCCTTAACTATGGCTACACCTTC
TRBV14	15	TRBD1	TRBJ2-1	CASSLGQGIYNEQFF	TGTGCCAGCAGCCTGGGACAGGGGATATACAATGAGCAGTTCTTC
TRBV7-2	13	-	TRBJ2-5	CASSLVTQETQYF	TGTGCCAGCAGCTTAGTAACCCAGGAAACCCAGTACTTC
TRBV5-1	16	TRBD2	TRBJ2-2	CASSHTSGKYTGELFF	TGCGCCAGCAGCCATACTAGCGGGAAATATACCGGGGAGCTGTTTTTT
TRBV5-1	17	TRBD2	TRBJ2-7	CASSLTAGATFSYEQYF	TGCGCCAGCAGCTTGACGGCGGGAGCTACCTTCTCCTACGAGCAGTACTTC
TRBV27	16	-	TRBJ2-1	CASSSYGIGRGNEQFF	TGTGCCAGCAGTAGCTACGGCATCGGAAGGGGCAATGAGCAGTTCTTC
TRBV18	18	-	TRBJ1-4	CASSPDSDRGPTNEKLFF	TGTGCCAGCTCCCCCGACAGCGACAGAGGTCCAACTAATGAAAAACTGTTTTTT
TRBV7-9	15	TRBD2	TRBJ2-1	CASSLSSGSRGEQFF	TGTGCCAGCAGCTTGTCTAGCGGGAGTCGGGGTGAGCAGTTCTTC
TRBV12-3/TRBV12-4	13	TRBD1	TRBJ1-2	CASSRDSYYGYTF	TGTGCCAGCAGCCGGGACAGCTACTATGGCTACACCTTC
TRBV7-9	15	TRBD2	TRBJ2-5	CASSQPSGTQETQYF	TGTGCCAGCAGCCAGCCTAGCGGAACCCAAGAGACCCAGTACTTC
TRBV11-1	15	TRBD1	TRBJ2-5	CASSSPDRGKETQYF	TGTGCCAGCAGCTCACCTGACAGGGGGAAAGAGACCCAGTACTTC
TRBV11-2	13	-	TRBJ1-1	CASSFEENTEAFF	TGTGCCAGCAGCTTTGAGGAGAACACTGAAGCTTTCTTT
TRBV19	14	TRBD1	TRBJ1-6	CASRRDRGLSPLHF	TGTGCCAGCCGCCGGGACAGGGGGCTCTCACCCCTCCACTTT
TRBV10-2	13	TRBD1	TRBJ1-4	CASSDRGQEKLFF	TGCGCCAGCAGTGACAGGGGGCAGGAAAAACTGTTTTTT
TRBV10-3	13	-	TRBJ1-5	CAINREPNQPQHF	TGTGCCATCAACAGGGAACCAAATCAGCCCCAGCATTTT
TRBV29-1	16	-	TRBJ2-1	CSVVLETRVSYNEQFF	TGCAGCGTTGTTCTTGAGACTAGGGTATCCTACAATGAGCAGTTCTTC
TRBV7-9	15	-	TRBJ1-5	CASSKDPGSNQPQHF	TGTGCCAGCAGCAAGGACCCGGGGAGCAATCAGCCCCAGCATTTT
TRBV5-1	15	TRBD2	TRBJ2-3	CASSLGAGERDTQYF	TGCGCCAGCAGCTTGGGAGCGGGGGAGAGAGATACGCAGTATTTT
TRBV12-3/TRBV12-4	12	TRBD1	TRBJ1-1	CASSSSGQSAFF	TGTGCCAGCAGTTCATCGGGACAGTCGGCTTTCTTT